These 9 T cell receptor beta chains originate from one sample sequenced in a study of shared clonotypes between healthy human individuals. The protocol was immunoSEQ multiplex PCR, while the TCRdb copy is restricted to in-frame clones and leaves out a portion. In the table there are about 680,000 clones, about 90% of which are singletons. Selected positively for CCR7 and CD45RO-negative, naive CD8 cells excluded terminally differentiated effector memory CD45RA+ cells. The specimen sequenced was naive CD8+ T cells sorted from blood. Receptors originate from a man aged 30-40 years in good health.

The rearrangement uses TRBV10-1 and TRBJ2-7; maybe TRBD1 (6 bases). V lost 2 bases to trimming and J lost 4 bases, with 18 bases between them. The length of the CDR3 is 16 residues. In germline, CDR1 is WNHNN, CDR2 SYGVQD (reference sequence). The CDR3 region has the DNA TGCGCCAGCAGTGAGAACTCGGCAGGGGCATTATACGAGCAGTACTTC. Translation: CASSENSAGALYEQYF.

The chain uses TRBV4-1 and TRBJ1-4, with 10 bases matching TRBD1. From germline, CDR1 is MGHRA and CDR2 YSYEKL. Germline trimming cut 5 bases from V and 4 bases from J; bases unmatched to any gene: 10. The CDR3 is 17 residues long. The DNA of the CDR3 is TGCGCCAGCAGCTCCCCCCCGGGACAGGGGATTAATGAAAAACTGTTTTTT. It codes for CASSSPPGQGINEKLFF.

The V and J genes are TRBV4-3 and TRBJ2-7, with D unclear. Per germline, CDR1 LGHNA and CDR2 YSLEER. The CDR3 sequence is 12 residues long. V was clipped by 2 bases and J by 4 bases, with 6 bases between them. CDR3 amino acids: CASSQFGYEQYF. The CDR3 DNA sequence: TGCGCCAGCAGCCAATTTGGATACGAGCAGTACTTC.

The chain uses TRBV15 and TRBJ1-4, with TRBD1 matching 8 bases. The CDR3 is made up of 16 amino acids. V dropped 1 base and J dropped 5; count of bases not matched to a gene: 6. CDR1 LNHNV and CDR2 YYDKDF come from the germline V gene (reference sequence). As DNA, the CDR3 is TGTGCCACCAGCAGAGCTGAGGACAGGGTAAATGAAAAACTGTTTTTT. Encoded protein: CATSRAEDRVNEKLFF.

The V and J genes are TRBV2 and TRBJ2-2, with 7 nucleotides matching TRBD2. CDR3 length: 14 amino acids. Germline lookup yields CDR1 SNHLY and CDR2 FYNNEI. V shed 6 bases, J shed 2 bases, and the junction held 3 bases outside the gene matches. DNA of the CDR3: TGTGCCAGCAGCGGGACTACAAACACCGGGGAGCTGTTTTTT. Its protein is CASSGTTNTGELFF.

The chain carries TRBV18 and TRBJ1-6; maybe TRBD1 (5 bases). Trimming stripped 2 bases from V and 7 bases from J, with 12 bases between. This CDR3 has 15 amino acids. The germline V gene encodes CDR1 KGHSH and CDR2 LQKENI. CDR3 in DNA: TGTGCCAGCTCACCATTGCGGGGGTACAATTCACCCCTCCACTTT. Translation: CASSPLRGYNSPLHF.

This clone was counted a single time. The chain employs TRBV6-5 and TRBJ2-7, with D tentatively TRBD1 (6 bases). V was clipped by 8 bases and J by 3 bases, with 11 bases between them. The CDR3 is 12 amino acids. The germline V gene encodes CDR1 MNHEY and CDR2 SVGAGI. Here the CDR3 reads CASATGIYEQYF. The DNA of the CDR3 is TGTGCCAGCGCAACAGGGATCTACGAGCAGTACTTC.

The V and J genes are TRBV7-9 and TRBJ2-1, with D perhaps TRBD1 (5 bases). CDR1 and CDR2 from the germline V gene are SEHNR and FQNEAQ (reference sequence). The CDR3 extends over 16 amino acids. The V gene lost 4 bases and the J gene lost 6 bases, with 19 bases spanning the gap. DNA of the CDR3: TGTGCCAGCAGCTCAGTCTCAGGGTACCAAGGCAATGAGCAGTTCTTC. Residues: CASSSVSGYQGNEQFF.

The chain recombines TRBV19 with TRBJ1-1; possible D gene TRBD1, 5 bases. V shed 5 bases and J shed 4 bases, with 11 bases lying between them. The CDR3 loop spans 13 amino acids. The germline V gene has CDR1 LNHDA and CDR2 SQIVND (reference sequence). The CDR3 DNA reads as TGTGCCAGTAGTGCAGGGTTCTTCACTGAAGCTTTCTTT. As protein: CASSAGFFTEAFF. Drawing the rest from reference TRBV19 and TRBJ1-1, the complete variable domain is DGGITQSPKYLFRKEGQNVTLSCEQNLNHDAMYWYRQDPGQGLRLIYYSQIVNDFQKGDIAEGYSVSREKKESFPLTVTSAQKNPTAFYLCASSAGFFTEAFFGQGTRLTVV.